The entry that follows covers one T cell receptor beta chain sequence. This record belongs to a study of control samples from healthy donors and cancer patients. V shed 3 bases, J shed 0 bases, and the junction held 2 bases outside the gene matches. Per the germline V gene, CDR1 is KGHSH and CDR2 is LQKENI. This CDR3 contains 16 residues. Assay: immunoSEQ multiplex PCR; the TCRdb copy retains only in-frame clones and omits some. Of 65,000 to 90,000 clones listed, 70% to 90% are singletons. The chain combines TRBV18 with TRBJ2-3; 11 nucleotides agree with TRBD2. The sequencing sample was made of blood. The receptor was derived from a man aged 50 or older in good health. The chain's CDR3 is CASSPWTSGSTDTQYF. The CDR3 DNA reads TGTGCCAGCTCACCGTGGACTAGCGGGAGCACAGATACGCAGTATTTT.